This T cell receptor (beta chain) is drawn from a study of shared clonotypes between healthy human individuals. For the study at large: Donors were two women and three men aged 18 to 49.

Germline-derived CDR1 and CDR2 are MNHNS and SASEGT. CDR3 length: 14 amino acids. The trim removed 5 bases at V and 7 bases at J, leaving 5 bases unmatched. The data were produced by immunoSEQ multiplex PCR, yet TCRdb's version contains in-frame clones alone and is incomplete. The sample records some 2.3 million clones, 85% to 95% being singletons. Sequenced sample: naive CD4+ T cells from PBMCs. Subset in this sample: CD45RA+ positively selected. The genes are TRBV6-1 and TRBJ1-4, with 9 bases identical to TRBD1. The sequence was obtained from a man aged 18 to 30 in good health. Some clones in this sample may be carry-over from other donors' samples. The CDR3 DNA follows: TGTGCCAGCAGTAATACAGGGGGCCCTGAAAAACTGTTTTTT. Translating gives CASSNTGGPEKLFF.